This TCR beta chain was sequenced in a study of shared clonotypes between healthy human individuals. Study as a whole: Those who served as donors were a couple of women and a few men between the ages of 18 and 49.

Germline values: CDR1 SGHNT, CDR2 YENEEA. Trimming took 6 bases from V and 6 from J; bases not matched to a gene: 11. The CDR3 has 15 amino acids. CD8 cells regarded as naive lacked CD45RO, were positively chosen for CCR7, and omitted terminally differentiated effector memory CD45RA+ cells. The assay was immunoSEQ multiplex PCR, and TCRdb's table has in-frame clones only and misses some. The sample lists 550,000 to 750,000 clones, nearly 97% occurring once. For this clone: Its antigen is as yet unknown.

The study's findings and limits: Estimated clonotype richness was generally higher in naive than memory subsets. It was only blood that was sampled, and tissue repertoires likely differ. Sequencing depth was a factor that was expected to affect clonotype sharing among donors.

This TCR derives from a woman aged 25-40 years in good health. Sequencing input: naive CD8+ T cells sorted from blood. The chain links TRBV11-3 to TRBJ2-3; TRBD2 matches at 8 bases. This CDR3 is CASRCLAGLRDTQYF. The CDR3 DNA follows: TGTGCCAGCAGATGTCTAGCGGGCCTAAGGGATACGCAGTATTTT.